This T cell receptor beta chain was recorded in a study of human T cells and chemical hapten exposure. Each CDR3 protein is one row after TCRdb ran MiXCR on the RACE reads. The repertoire has 87,000 or so distinct CDR3 sequences, 9.6% of them found once; the top ten carry around 3.6%. Regarding time point: pre-sensitization, week 0. Treatment meaning: therapeutic diphenylcyclopropenone sensitization with weekly scalp DPC. Blood collection happened ahead of applying each patch test. This clonotype was observed at least ten times. The CDR3 spans 14 residues. V lost 3 bases to trimming and J lost 8 bases, with 16 bases between them. Looked up from germline, CDR1 is MNHNS and CDR2 is SASEGT.

V is TRBV6-1 and J is TRBJ1-2; D is perhaps TRBD1 (5 bases). The sequence was obtained from a woman aged 40 to 50 with alopecia areata. Some clones in this sample may be carry-over from other donors' samples. Here the sequenced sample was whole blood, taken in connection with sensitization to the hapten diphenylcyclopropenone (DPC). The CDR3 sequence: CASSDGGWGNGYTF. CDR3 nucleotide sequence: TGTGCCAGCAGTGATGGGGGGTGGGGGAACGGCTACACCTTC.